This TCR beta chain was captured in a study of blood T cell repertoires in COVID-19. About the research overall: The study drew acute and convalescent COVID-19 samples from the United States, Italy and Spain. Sample material is recorded as cDNA or gDNA derived from T cells, B-cell-depleted T cells, or PBMCs.

Original data processing: Amplifying reference gene primers gave estimates of nucleated cell counts. Repertoires were generated with immunoSEQ multiplex PCR, while TCRdb's copy carries only in-frame clones and drops some. V, J and clone size derive from that table, while D and trimming were established from the DNA sequence. The repertoire holds about 300,000 clones, with around 84% as singletons. Seattle patients were enrolled while actively infected and followed longitudinally. This TCR derives from a human donor with COVID-19, enrolled during active disease. The donor label of this sample is uncertain. The sequenced sample was peripheral blood.

The CDR3 is CASSLGLAVYNEQFF. As DNA, the CDR3 is TGTGCCAGCAGCTTAGGCCTAGCGGTCTACAATGAGCAGTTCTTC. This sequence joins TRBV7-6 and TRBJ2-1, with TRBD2 identical over 7 bases. J was trimmed by 3 bases and V by 1 base; bases with no gene match: 3. Germline CDR1 reads SGHVS; CDR2 reads FNYEAQ. The CDR3 totals 15 residues.